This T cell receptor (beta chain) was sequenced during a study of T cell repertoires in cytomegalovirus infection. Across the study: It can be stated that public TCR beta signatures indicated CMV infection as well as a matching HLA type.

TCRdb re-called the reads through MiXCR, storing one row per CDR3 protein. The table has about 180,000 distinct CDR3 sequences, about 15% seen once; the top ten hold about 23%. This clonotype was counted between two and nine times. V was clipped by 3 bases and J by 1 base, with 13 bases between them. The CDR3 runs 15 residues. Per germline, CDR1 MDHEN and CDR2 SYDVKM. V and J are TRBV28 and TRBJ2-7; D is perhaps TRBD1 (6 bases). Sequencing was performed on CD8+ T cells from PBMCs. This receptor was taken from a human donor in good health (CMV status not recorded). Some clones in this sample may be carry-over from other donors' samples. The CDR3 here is CASSLSQGSSYEQYF. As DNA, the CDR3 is TGTGCCAGCAGTTTGTCGCAGGGGTCGTCCTACGAGCAGTACTTC.